This T cell receptor beta chain was sequenced for a study of CD8 T cells in ankylosing spondylitis. This clonotype has just one count. The antigen is not known. The CDR3 covers 15 residues. Trimming took 2 bases from V and 9 from J, leaving 17 bases between them. Germline CDR1 MNHEY, CDR2 SMNVEV (reference sequence). Quantitative 5'-RACE was performed with molecular barcodes, and it yielded the TCR beta libraries. One entry per CDR3 protein results from TCRdb running MiXCR on the 5' RACE reads. The sample carries around 150,000 distinct CDR3 sequences, about a sixth recorded once. Overall study results and limits: Disease-linked clones bore a CD8+ phenotype and were relatively rare in peripheral blood. In the blood and synovial fluid of reactive arthritis, some motif variants had been previously reported. Seemingly characteristic of ankylosing spondylitis blood was a TCR beta motif consisting of about 8 highly homologous variants.

This TCR was recovered from a male donor with ankylosing spondylitis or in good health (not recorded which). The rearrangement links TRBV27 to TRBJ1-5; D gene unclear. Sequenced input: blood, either unsorted or a sorted T cell fraction (not recorded which). CDR3 in amino acids: CASSLSQNIGGPQHF. Written as DNA, the CDR3 is TGTGCCAGCAGTTTAAGCCAGAATATTGGAGGGCCCCAGCATTTT.